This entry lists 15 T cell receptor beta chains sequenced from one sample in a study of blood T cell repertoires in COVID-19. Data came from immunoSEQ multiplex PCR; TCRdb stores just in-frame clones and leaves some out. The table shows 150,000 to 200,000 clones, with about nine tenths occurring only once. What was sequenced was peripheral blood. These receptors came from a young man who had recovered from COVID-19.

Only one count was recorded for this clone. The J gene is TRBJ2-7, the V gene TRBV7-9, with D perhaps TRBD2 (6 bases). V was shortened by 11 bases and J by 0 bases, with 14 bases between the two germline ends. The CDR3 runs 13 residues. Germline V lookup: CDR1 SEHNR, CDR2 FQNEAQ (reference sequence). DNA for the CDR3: TGTGCCTGCGGAAATAGCGGCTCCTACGAGCAGTACTTC. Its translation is CACGNSGSYEQYF.

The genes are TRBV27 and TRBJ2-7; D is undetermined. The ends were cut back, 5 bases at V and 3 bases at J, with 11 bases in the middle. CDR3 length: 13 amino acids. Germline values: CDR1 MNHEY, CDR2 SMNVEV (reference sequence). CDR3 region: CASSLRTGYEQYF. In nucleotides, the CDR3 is TGTGCCAGCAGTCTCCGAACCGGCTACGAGCAGTACTTC.

CDR3 residues: CASSPTSGAYEQYF. The DNA of the CDR3 is TGTGCCAGCAGTCCGACTAGCGGGGCCTACGAGCAGTACTTC. The chain couples TRBV9 to TRBJ2-7, with 11 bases aligning to TRBD2. V dropped 5 bases and J dropped 2; count of bases not matched to a gene: 3. CDR1 is SGDLS, CDR2 YYNGEE, per germline. The CDR3 length is 14 residues.

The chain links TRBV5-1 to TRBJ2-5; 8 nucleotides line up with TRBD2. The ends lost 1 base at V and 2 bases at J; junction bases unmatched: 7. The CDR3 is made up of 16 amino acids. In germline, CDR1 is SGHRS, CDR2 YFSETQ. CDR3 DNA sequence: TGCGCCAGCAGCTTGTATAGCGGGAAGATACAAGAGACCCAGTACTTC. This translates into CASSLYSGKIQETQYF.

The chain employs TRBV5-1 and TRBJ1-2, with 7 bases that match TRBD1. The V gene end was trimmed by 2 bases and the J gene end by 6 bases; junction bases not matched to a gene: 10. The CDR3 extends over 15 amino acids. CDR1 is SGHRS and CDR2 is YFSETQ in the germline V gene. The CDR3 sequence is CASSLRTGGLDGYTF. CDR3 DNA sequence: TGCGCCAGCAGCTTAAGGACAGGAGGACTCGATGGCTACACCTTC. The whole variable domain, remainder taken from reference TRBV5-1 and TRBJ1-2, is KAGVTQTPRYLIKTRGQQVTLSCSPISGHRSVSWYQQTPGQGLQFLFEYFSETQRNKGNFPGRFSGRQFSNSRSEMNVSTLELGDSALYLCASSLRTGGLDGYTFGSGTRLTVV.

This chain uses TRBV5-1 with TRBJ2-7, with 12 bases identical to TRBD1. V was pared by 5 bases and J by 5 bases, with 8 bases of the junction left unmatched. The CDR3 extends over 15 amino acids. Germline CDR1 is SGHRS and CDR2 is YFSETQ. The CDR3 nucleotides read TGCGCCAGCAGTCAAACTGGGACAGGGGGCAACGAGCAGTACTTC. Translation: CASSQTGTGGNEQYF.

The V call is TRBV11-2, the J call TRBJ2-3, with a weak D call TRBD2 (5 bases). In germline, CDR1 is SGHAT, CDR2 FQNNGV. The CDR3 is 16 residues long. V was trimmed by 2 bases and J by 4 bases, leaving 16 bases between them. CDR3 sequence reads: CASSLNGMWAPDTQYF. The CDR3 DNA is TGTGCCAGCAGCTTAAACGGGATGTGGGCCCCAGATACGCAGTATTTT.

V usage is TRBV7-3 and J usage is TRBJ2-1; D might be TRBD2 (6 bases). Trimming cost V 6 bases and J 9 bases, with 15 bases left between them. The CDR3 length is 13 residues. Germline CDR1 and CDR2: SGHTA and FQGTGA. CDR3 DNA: TGTGCCAGCAGTCGGACCAGCGGGCTTGAGCAGTTCTTC. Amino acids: CASSRTSGLEQFF.

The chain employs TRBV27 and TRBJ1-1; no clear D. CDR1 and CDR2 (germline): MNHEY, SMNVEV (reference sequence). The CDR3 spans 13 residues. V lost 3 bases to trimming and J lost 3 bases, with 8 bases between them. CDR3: CASSFREYTEAFF. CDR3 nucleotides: TGTGCCAGCAGTTTCCGTGAGTACACTGAAGCTTTCTTT.

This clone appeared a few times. The CDR3: CASSQDSLINSPLHF. The CDR3 region has the DNA TGCGCCAGCAGCCAAGACTCCTTAATAAATTCACCCCTCCACTTT. The V call is TRBV4-1, the J call TRBJ1-6; D is unclear. From germline, CDR1 is MGHRA and CDR2 YSYEKL. The V and J ends lost 0 bases and 7 bases respectively, with 10 bases between them. The CDR3 covers 15 residues.

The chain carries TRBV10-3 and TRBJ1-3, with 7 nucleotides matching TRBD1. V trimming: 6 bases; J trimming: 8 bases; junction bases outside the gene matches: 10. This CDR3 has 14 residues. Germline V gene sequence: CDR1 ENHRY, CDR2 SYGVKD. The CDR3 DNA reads TGTGCCATCAGGTCAGACAGGGAGGAGGACACCATATATTTT. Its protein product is CAIRSDREEDTIYF.

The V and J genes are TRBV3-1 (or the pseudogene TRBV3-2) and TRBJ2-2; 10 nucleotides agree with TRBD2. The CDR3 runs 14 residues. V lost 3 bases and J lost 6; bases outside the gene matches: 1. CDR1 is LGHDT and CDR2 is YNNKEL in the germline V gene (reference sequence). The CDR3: CASSQLAGAGELFF. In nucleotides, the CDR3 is TGTGCCAGCAGCCAGCTAGCGGGAGCCGGGGAGCTGTTTTTT.

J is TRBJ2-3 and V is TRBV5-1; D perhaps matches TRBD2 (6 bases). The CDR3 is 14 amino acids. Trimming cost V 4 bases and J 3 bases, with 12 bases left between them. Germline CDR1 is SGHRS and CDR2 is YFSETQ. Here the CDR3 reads CASSPGGNTDTQYF. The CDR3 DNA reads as TGCGCCAGCAGCCCAGGAGGGAATACAGATACGCAGTATTTT.

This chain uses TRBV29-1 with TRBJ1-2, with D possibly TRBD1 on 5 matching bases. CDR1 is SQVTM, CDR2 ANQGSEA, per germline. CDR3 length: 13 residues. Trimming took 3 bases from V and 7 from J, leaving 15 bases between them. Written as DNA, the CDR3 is TGCAGCGTTGATGGGCAGGGAGGTGGTGGCTACACCTTC. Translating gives CSVDGQGGGGYTF.

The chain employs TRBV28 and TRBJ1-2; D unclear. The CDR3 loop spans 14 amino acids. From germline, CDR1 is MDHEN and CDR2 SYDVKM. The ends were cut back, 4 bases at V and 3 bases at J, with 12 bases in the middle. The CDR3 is CASSSSQRYYGYTF. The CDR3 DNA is TGTGCCAGCAGTTCCTCTCAGAGGTACTATGGCTACACCTTC.